This TCR beta chain was identified during a study of regulatory T cells in long-lasting Graves disease. Sample time point: newly diagnosed GD, antithyroid drugs for less than 3 months. Generation of the TCR library employed RNA extracted from PBMCs. V was pared by 4 bases and J by 2 bases, with 13 bases of the junction left unmatched. The CDR3 spans 17 residues. Researchers made TCR beta libraries by using iRepertoire HTBI primers and running Arm-PCR on CDR3 regions. MiXCR, applied by TCRdb to the multiplex PCR reads, yields one record per CDR3 protein. This sample has a few hundred thousand distinct CDR3 sequences, with about 10% found just once. This clonotype was found many times. The sample was also reused in another study, on T cells in Graves' hyperthyroidism and ophthalmopathy. From that paper: Blood also showed most of the thyroid clonotypes that were expanded above 0.001.

This sequence was found in a woman aged 18-29 years with Graves disease. This sequence joins TRBV12-3 or TRBV12-4 and TRBJ1-1, with 7 nucleotides matching TRBD1. This sample comprised peripheral blood mononuclear cells (PBMCs), obtained at new diagnosis, from a patient treated with antithyroid drugs. The CDR3 DNA follows: TGTGCCAGCAGTTCGACAGGGTGGATCCCCGTTAACACTGAAGCTTTCTTT. It is translated as CASSSTGWIPVNTEAFF.